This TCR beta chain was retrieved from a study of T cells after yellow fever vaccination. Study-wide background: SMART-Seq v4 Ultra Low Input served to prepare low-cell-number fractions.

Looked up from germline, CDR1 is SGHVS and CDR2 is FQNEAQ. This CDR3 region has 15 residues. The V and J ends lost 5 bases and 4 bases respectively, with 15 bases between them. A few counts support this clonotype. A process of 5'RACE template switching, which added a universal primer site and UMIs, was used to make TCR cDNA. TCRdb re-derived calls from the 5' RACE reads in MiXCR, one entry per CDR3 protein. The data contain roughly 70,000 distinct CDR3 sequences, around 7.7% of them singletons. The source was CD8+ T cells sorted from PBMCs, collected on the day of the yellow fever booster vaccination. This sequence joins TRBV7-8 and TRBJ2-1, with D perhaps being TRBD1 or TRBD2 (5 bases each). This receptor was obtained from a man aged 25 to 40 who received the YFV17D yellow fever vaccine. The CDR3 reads CASSNTEGMYNEQFF. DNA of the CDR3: TGTGCCAGCAGCAATACCGAGGGGATGTACAATGAGCAGTTCTTC.